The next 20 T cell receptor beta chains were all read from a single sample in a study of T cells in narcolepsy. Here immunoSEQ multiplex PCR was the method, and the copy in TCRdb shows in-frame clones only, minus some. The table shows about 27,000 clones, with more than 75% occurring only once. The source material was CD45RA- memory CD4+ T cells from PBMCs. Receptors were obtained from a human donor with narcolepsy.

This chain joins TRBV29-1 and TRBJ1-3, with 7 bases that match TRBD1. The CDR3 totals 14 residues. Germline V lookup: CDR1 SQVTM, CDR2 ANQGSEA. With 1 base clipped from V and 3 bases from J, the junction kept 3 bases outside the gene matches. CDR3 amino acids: CSVEGNRGGNTIYF. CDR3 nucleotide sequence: TGCAGCGTTGAAGGAAACAGGGGTGGAAACACCATATATTTT.

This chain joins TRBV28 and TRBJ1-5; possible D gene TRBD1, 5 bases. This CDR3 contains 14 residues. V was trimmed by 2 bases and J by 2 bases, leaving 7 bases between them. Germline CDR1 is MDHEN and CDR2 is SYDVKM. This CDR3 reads CASSLGGGNQPQHF. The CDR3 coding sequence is TGTGCCAGCAGTTTAGGAGGGGGCAATCAGCCCCAGCATTTT.

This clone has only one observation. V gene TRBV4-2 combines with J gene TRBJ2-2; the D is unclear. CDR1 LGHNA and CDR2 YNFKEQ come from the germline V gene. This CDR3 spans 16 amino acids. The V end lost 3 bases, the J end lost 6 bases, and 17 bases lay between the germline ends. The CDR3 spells CASSHHDSPSPGELFF. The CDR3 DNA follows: TGTGCCAGCAGCCACCATGACTCTCCGTCACCCGGGGAGCTGTTTTTT.

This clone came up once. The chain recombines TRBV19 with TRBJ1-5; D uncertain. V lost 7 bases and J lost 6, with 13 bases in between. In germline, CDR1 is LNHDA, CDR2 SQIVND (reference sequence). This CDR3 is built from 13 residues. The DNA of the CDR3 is TGTGCCAGTAAAAGCTACGAAGGTCAGCCCCAGCATTTT. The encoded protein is CASKSYEGQPQHF. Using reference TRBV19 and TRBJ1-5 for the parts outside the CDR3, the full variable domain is DGGITQSPKYLFRKEGQNVTLSCEQNLNHDAMYWYRQDPGQGLRLIYYSQIVNDFQKGDIAEGYSVSREKKESFPLTVTSAQKNPTAFYLCASKSYEGQPQHFGDGTRLSIL.

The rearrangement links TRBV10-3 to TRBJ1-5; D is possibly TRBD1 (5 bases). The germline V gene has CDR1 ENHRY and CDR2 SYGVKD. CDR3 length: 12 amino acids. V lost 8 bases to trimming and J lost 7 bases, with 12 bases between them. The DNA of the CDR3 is TGTGCCATCGGGGGAGGGGAACAGCCCCAGCATTTT. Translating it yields CAIGGGEQPQHF.

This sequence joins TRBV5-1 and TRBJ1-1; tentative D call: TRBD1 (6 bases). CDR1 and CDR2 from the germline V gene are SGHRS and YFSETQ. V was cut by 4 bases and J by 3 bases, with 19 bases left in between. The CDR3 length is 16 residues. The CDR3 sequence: CASSMGARGRYTEAFF. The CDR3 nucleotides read TGCGCCAGCAGCATGGGAGCCAGGGGTCGGTACACTGAAGCTTTCTTT.

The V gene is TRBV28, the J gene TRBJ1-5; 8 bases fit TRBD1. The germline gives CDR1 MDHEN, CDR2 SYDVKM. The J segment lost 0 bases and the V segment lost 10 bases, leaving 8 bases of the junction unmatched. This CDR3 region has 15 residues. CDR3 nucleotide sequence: TGTGCCATCCGGGACAGGCTTTATAGCAATCAGCCCCAGCATTTT. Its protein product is CAIRDRLYSNQPQHF.

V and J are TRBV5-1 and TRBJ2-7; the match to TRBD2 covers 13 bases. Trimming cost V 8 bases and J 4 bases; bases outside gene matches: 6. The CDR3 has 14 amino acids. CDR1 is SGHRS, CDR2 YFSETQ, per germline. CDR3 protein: CARSTSGGPYEQYV. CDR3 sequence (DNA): TGCGCCAGGTCGACTAGCGGGGGGCCATACGAGCAGTACGTC.

In DNA, the CDR3 is TGTGCCAGCAGTTTTGTATTCGGGGGGGGCGGCACTGAAGCTTTCTTT. This translates into CASSFVFGGGGTEAFF. This chain uses TRBV27 with TRBJ1-1; D is perhaps TRBD1 (6 bases). Germline CDR1 and CDR2: MNHEY and SMNVEV (reference sequence). Trimming cost V 3 bases and J 4 bases, with 18 bases left between them. The CDR3 spans 16 residues.

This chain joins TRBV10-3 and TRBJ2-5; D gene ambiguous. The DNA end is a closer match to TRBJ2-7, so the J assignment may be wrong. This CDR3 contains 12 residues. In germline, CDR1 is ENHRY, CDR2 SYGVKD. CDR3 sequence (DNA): TGTGCCATCAGAGGTAGCTCCTACGAGCAGTACTTC. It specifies CAIRGSSYEQYF.

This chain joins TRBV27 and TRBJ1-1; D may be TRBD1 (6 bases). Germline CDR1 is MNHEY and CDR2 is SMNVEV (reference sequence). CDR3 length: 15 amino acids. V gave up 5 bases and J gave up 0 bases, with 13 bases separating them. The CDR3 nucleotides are TGTGCCAGCAGTCCAGGGGCAGGGTTGAACACTGAAGCTTTCTTT. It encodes CASSPGAGLNTEAFF.

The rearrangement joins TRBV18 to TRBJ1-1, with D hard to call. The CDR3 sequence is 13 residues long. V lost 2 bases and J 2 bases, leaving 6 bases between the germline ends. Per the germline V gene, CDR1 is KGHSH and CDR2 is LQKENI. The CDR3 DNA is TGTGCCAGCTCACCAGCGCTAAACACTGAAGCTTTCTTT. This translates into CASSPALNTEAFF.

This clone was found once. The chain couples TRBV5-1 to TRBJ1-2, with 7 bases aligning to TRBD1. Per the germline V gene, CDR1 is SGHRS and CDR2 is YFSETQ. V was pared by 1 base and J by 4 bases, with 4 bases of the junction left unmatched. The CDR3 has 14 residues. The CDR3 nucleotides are TGCGCCAGCAGCTTGCCAGGGGGGACCTATGGCTACACCTTC. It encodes CASSLPGGTYGYTF. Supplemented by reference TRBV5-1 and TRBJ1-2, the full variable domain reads KAGVTQTPRYLIKTRGQQVTLSCSPISGHRSVSWYQQTPGQGLQFLFEYFSETQRNKGNFPGRFSGRQFSNSRSEMNVSTLELGDSALYLCASSLPGGTYGYTFGSGTRLTVV.

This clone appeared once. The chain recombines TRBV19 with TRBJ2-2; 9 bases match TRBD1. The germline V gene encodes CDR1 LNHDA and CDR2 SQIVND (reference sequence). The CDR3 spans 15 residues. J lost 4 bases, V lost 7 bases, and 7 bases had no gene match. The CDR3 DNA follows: TGTGCCAGTAACATCGGACAGGGGAGCACCGGGGAGCTGTTTTTT. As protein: CASNIGQGSTGELFF.

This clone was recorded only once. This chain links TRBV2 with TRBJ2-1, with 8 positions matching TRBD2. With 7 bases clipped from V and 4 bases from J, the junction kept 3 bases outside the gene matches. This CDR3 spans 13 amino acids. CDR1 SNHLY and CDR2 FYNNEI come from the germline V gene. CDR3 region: CASTAGAYNEQFF. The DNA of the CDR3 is TGTGCCAGCACAGCGGGGGCTTACAATGAGCAGTTCTTC. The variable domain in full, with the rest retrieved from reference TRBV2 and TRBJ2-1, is EPEVTQTPSHQVTQMGQEVILRCVPISNHLYFYWYRQILGQKVEFLVSFYNNEISEKSEIFDDQFSVERPDGSNFTLKIRSTKLEDSAMYFCASTAGAYNEQFFGPGTRLTVL.

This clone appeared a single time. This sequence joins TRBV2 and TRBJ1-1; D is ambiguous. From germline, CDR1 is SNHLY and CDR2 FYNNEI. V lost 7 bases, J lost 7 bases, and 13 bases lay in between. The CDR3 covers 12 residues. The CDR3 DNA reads TGTGCCAGCACCTACGCGGGATATGAAGCTTTCTTT. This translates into CASTYAGYEAFF.

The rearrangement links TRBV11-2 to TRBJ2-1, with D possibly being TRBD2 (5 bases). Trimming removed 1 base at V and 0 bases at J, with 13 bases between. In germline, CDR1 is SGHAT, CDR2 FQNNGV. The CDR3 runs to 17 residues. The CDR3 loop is CASSLVAGFSSYNEQFF. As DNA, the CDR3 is TGTGCCAGCAGCTTAGTGGCGGGTTTCAGCTCCTACAATGAGCAGTTCTTC.

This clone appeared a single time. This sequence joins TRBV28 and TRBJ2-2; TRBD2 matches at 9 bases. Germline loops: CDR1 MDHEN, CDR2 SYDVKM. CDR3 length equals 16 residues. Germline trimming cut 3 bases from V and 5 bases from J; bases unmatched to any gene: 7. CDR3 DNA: TGTGCCAGCAGTTTGGCTAGCGGGGTGAGAACCGGGGAGCTGTTTTTT. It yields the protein CASSLASGVRTGELFF.

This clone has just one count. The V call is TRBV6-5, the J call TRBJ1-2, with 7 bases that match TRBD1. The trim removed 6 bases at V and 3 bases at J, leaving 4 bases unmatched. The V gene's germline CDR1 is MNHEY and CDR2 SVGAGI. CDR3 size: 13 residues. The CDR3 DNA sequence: TGTGCCAGCAGAGAAACAGGGGACTATGGCTACACCTTC. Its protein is CASRETGDYGYTF.

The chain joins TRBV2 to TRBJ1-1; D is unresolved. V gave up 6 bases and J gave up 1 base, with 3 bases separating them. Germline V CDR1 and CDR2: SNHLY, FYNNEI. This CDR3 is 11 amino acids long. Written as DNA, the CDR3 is TGTGCCAGCAGGGCGAACACTGAAGCTTTCTTT. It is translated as CASRANTEAFF.